This entry lists 20 T cell receptor beta chains sequenced from one sample in a study of T cell changes during pregnancy in multiple sclerosis. TCRdb's copy holds only in-frame clones and misses some; the assay was immunoSEQ multiplex PCR. The data show about 68,000 clones, approximately 90% seen once. The source was peripheral blood, collected in the third trimester of pregnancy. These receptors originate from a female donor with multiple sclerosis, enrolled in a pregnancy study.

The rearrangement joins TRBV5-4 to TRBJ2-1; 9 bases line up with TRBD2. Per germline, CDR1 SGHNT and CDR2 YYREEE (reference sequence). The CDR3 has 16 amino acids. V was pared by 6 bases and J by 2 bases, with 9 bases of the junction left unmatched. The DNA of the CDR3 is TGTGCCAGCACCAGTAGCGGGAGTACGACCTACAATGAGCAGTTCTTC. Protein: CASTSSGSTTYNEQFF.

This chain joins TRBV7-2 and TRBJ2-3, with a tentative D call TRBD1 (6 bases). Germline V gene sequence: CDR1 SGHTA, CDR2 FQGNSA. The CDR3 has 16 residues. V was clipped by 5 bases and J by 1 base, with 16 bases between them. CDR3 nucleotide sequence: TGTGCCAGCAGCCAGCAGACAGGTGCGGGCACAGATACGCAGTATTTT. Amino acids: CASSQQTGAGTDTQYF.

The J gene is TRBJ1-2, the V gene TRBV9, with a tentative D call TRBD1 (5 bases). V was cut by 4 bases and J by 2 bases, with 12 bases left in between. This CDR3 contains 14 residues. Germline V gene sequence: CDR1 SGDLS, CDR2 YYNGEE. The CDR3 protein is CASSSETVNYGYTF. The CDR3 coding sequence is TGTGCCAGCAGCTCCGAGACAGTCAACTATGGCTACACCTTC.

V gene TRBV7-2 combines with J gene TRBJ1-5; 9 bases are a match to TRBD1. V shed 3 bases, J shed 6 bases, and the junction held 6 bases outside the gene matches. The CDR3 contains 15 residues. Looked up from germline, CDR1 is SGHTA and CDR2 is FQGNSA. CDR3 residues: CASSFSQGAGQPQHF. DNA for the CDR3: TGTGCCAGCAGCTTTTCACAGGGGGCCGGTCAGCCCCAGCATTTT.

This clone was seen a handful of times. This rearrangement joins TRBV7-9 to TRBJ1-1, with D tentatively TRBD1 (5 bases). Germline V gene lookup returns CDR1 SEHNR and CDR2 FQNEAQ (reference sequence). Trimming stripped 1 base from V and 5 bases from J, with 8 bases between. The CDR3 loop spans 13 amino acids. CDR3 in DNA: TGTGCCAGCAGCTTAGGGGGGAGGACTGAAGCTTTCTTT. This gives the protein CASSLGGRTEAFF.

The chain recombines TRBV10-2 with TRBJ1-1; possibly TRBD1 for D (6 bases). Trimming pared 3 bases from V and 1 base from J, leaving 12 bases between. Germline CDR1 is WSHSY and CDR2 is SAAADI. The CDR3 has 15 amino acids. The CDR3 loop is CASSDPTGSNTEAFF. The CDR3 bases are TGCGCCAGCAGTGACCCGACAGGTTCGAACACTGAAGCTTTCTTT.

The CDR3 loop is CASSLSGGGANIQYF. In DNA form, the CDR3 reads TGTGCCAGCAGCCTCTCCGGAGGAGGGGCGAACATTCAGTACTTC. The V call is TRBV7-3, the J call TRBJ2-4; weak D call: TRBD2 (6 bases). This CDR3 has 15 amino acids. Germline CDR1 reads SGHTA; CDR2 reads FQGTGA. V was trimmed by 5 bases and J by 7 bases, leaving 18 bases between them.

This chain joins TRBV5-5 and TRBJ2-5; 8 bases agree with TRBD1. This CDR3 is built from 15 residues. The junction had 9 bases not matched to a gene; V was cut back by 4 bases and J by 4 bases. Germline assignment: CDR1 SGHKS and CDR2 YYEKEE (reference sequence). Here the CDR3 reads CASSPYSGGAETQYF. The CDR3 DNA reads TGTGCCAGCAGCCCCTATTCAGGGGGCGCAGAGACCCAGTACTTC.

The chain links TRBV19 to TRBJ2-1, with TRBD1 matching 10 bases. The CDR3 covers 14 residues. The V gene's germline CDR1 is LNHDA and CDR2 SQIVND (reference sequence). Trimming at V came to 2 bases and at J to 8 bases, leaving 3 bases not matched to a gene. The CDR3 here is CASSISGTGDEQFF. CDR3 sequence (DNA): TGTGCCAGTAGTATAAGTGGGACAGGGGATGAGCAGTTCTTC.

The chain couples TRBV27 to TRBJ2-7, with no clear D. Trimming pared 5 bases from V and 3 bases from J, leaving 20 bases between. Germline loops: CDR1 MNHEY, CDR2 SMNVEV (reference sequence). The CDR3 runs 16 residues. CDR3 in amino acids: CASSPVLVPLGYEQYF. CDR3 DNA: TGTGCCAGCAGTCCAGTTCTAGTTCCTTTGGGCTACGAGCAGTACTTC.

The chain recombines TRBV5-8 with TRBJ1-2, with D possibly matching TRBD1 (5 bases). V was shortened by 4 bases and J by 0 bases, with 13 bases between the two germline ends. The germline gives CDR1 SGHTS, CDR2 YDEGEE. CDR3 length: 15 residues. The CDR3 loop reads CASSPRTLSNYGYTF. For the CDR3, the DNA is TGTGCCAGCAGCCCAAGGACACTATCTAACTATGGCTACACCTTC.

The chain is built from TRBV14 and TRBJ2-3; a possible D gene is TRBD1 (6 bases). V shed 1 base and J shed 0 bases, with 8 bases lying between them. CDR3 length: 15 residues. Per the germline V gene, CDR1 is SGHDN and CDR2 is FVKESK. CDR3: CASSQGGHSTDTQYF. CDR3 in DNA: TGTGCCAGCAGCCAAGGGGGGCACAGCACAGATACGCAGTATTTT.

This clone was detected once. The rearrangement joins TRBV6-1 to TRBJ1-3, with TRBD1 as a possible D gene (5 bases). Trimming stripped 4 bases from V and 2 bases from J, with 21 bases between. Germline V gene lookup returns CDR1 MNHNS and CDR2 SASEGT. The CDR3 spans 18 residues. The DNA of the CDR3 is TGTGCCAGCAGTGTGGAGGGGAGTTCAAGGTTACCTGGAAACACCATATATTTT. Translation gives CASSVEGSSRLPGNTIYF.

This rearrangement joins TRBV28 to TRBJ2-3, with 7 bases identical to TRBD2. V shed 5 bases, J shed 0 bases, and the junction held 5 bases outside the gene matches. Germline V gene data show CDR1 as MDHEN and CDR2 as SYDVKM. This CDR3 region has 15 residues. The chain's CDR3 is CASSGGGESTDTQYF. The CDR3 region has the DNA TGTGCCAGCAGTGGTGGGGGGGAGAGCACAGATACGCAGTATTTT. The full variable domain, in which reference TRBV28 and TRBJ2-3 provide the parts outside the CDR3, is DVKVTQSSRYLVKRTGEKVFLECVQDMDHENMFWYRQDPGLGLRLIYFSYDVKMKEKGDIPEGYSVSREKKERFSLILESASTNQTSMYLCASSGGGESTDTQYFGPGTRLTVL.

The chain employs TRBV6-1 and TRBJ2-7; no clear D gene. The V end was cut by 2 bases, the J end by 6 bases, with 11 bases between. This CDR3 comprises 13 residues. Germline V gives CDR1 MNHNS, CDR2 SASEGT. The CDR3: CASSEQRQGEQYF. The CDR3 bases are TGTGCCAGCAGTGAACAGCGTCAAGGCGAGCAGTACTTC.

This clone was observed a handful of times. The chain recombines TRBV4-1 with TRBJ1-5, with TRBD1 as a possible D gene (6 bases). Germline V CDR1 and CDR2: MGHRA, YSYEKL. This CDR3 contains 16 residues. V lost 4 bases and J lost 2, with 15 bases in between. CDR3 sequence: CASSLDGGLGNQPQHF. CDR3 in DNA: TGCGCCAGCAGCCTCGACGGGGGGCTCGGCAATCAGCCCCAGCATTTT.

The rearrangement uses TRBV29-1 and TRBJ1-5; 11 nucleotides align to TRBD1. Germline CDR1 reads SQVTM; CDR2 reads ANQGSEA. V shed 6 bases and J 7 bases; nucleotides not matched to a gene: 5. The CDR3 runs to 13 residues. DNA for the CDR3: TGCAGCGTGGGACAGGGGGTTAGGCAGCCCCAGCATTTT. It yields the protein CSVGQGVRQPQHF.

V and J are TRBV20-1 and TRBJ2-3; possibly TRBD1 for D (6 bases). Looked up from germline, CDR1 is DFQATT and CDR2 is SNEGSKA (reference sequence). CDR3 size: 11 residues. The CDR3 region has the DNA TGCAGCCCGGGACATCAAGATACGCAGTATTTT. Protein: CSPGHQDTQYF.

The V gene is TRBV7-2, the J gene TRBJ1-1; weak D call: TRBD1 (6 bases). The CDR3 has 15 residues. Trimming removed 4 bases at V and 0 bases at J, with 12 bases between. CDR1 and CDR2 (germline): SGHTA, FQGNSA. CDR3 in DNA: TGTGCCAGCAGCTCTCAGGGGCAGGTGAACACTGAAGCTTTCTTT. Translated: CASSSQGQVNTEAFF.

Only one count was recorded for this clone. The chain has TRBV14 and TRBJ2-4, with a possible D match to TRBD2 (6 bases). This CDR3 contains 13 residues. CDR1 and CDR2 from the germline V gene are SGHDN and FVKESK. V gave up 0 bases and J gave up 12 bases, with 12 bases separating them. The CDR3 bases are TGTGCCAGCAGCCAAGAACTAGCTAGTAGTCAGTACTTC. Translating gives CASSQELASSQYF.